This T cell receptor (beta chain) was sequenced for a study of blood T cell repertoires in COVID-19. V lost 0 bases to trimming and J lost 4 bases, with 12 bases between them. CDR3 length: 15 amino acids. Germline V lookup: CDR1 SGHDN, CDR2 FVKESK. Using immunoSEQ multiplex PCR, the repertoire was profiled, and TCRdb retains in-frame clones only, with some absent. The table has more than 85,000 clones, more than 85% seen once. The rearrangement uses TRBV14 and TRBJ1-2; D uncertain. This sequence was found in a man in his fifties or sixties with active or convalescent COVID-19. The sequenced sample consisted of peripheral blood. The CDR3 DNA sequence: TGTGCCAGCAGCCAAGACCCCATGGCTGTCTATGGCTACACCTTC. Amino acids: CASSQDPMAVYGYTF.